The source of this T cell receptor beta chain is a study of cytomegalovirus exposure and HLA in healthy donors. The CDR3 consists of 17 residues. The J segment lost 0 bases and the V segment lost 0 bases, leaving 3 bases of the junction unmatched. Looked up from germline, CDR1 is SGDLS and CDR2 is YYNGEE. Details on this clone: Antigen unknown.

The PCR ran on 60 Vbeta and 13 Jbeta primers. Sequencing used immunoSEQ multiplex PCR; TCRdb keeps in-frame clones, though not all of them. Altogether roughly 160,000 clones are present, 80% to 90% being singletons, with the ten largest covering less than 15%. Overall study findings and caveats: The study designated about 180 TCR beta chains cytomegalovirus-associated. The study reported that TCR beta sequences accurately predicted HLA-A and HLA-B alleles in most subjects.

The chain combines TRBV9 with TRBJ2-5; 12 nucleotides line up with TRBD2. The source material was PBMCs. This sequence originates from a woman in her 50s in good health and CMV-seronegative. The CDR3 region is CASSVGTSGVYQETQYF. DNA of the CDR3: TGTGCCAGCAGCGTAGGGACTAGCGGGGTGTACCAAGAGACCCAGTACTTC.